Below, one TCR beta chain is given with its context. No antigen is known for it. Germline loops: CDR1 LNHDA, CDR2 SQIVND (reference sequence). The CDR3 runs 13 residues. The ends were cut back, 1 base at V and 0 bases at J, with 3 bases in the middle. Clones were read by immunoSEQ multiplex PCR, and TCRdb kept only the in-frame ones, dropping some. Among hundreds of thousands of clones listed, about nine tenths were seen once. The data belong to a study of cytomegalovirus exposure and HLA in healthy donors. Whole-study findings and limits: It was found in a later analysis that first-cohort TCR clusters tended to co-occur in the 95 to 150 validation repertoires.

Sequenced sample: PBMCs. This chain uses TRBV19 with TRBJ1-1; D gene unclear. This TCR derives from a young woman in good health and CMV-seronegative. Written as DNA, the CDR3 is TGTGCCAGTAGTATAGGTATGAACACTGAAGCTTTCTTT. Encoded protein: CASSIGMNTEAFF.